This T cell receptor beta chain came from a study of a mutant IDH1 vaccine in newly diagnosed glioma. Looking at the study overall: The study started vaccination 4-6 weeks after radiotherapy alone, or with temozolomide cycles. The study held visit V12 at week 35 and visit V13 at week 47.

Here immunoSEQ multiplex PCR was the method, and the copy in TCRdb shows in-frame clones only, minus some. This repertoire shows roughly 25,000 clones, 83% found once; its top ten account for roughly 30%. Time point specified: week 35, safety follow-up. Doses consisted of 300 ug of mutant IDH1 20-mer peptide each, paired with topical imiquimod. The CDR3 loop spans 16 amino acids. Germline V lookup: CDR1 MNHEY, CDR2 SMNVEV (reference sequence). The V end lost 8 bases, the J end lost 0 bases, and 19 bases lay between the germline ends. As regards this clone: What it binds is not known.

The gene calls are TRBV27 and TRBJ1-1; D remains unclear. The TCR comes from a man between 25 and 39 years old with glioma. The sample was PBMCs, taken from a glioma patient whose treatment included an IDH1 peptide vaccine. CDR3 sequence (DNA): TGTGCCAGCGCCTTTGGAGGGTCGGCAGTGAACACTGAAGCTTTCTTT. It specifies CASAFGGSAVNTEAFF.